The 16 T cell receptor beta chains listed next were all sequenced from one sample in a study of blood T cells in healthy people across ages. The use of a sample-barcoded 5' primer and a J-beta primer mix characterized a second PCR of roughly 6 to 11 cycles. TCRdb ran MiXCR on the 5' RACE reads and lists one entry per CDR3 protein. The top ten hold 15% to 20% of the sample, which has about 800,000 distinct CDR3 sequences, about 47% seen once. Sequencing was carried out using blood. The receptors stem from a man older than 75 in good health.

V gene TRBV7-2 combines with J gene TRBJ2-4; 7 bases match TRBD1. The DNA end is a closer match to TRBJ2-7, so the J assignment may be wrong. The CDR3 is 14 amino acids. Germline V gene sequence: CDR1 SGHTA, CDR2 FQGNSA. CDR3: CASSLARDSGEQYF. The DNA for the CDR3 is TGTGCCAGCAGCTTAGCTCGGGACAGTGGCGAGCAGTACTTC.

About this clonotype itself: A much larger clone differs from this one at a single base, so this may be a read error. This rearrangement joins TRBV12-3 or TRBV12-4 to TRBJ2-1, with 8 bases aligning to TRBD2. The CDR3 runs to 12 residues. J gave up 7 bases and V 11 bases, and 7 bases lay outside the gene matches. Here the CDR3 DNA reads TGTGCCGGCACACGGGAGGGAAATGAGCAGTTCTTC. It encodes CAGTREGNEQFF.

CDR3 loop: CASSYGLGARGDTQYF. In DNA form, the CDR3 reads TGTGCCAGCAGTTACGGCCTGGGAGCGCGTGGGGATACGCAGTATTTT. The chain links TRBV6-6 to TRBJ2-3, with D perhaps TRBD2 (5 bases). The V end lost 2 bases, the J end lost 6 bases, and 18 bases lay between the germline ends. Germline-derived CDR1 and CDR2 are MNHNY and SVGAGI (reference sequence). The CDR3 runs 16 residues.

In its sample, this clonotype was seen a few times. This rearrangement joins TRBV12-3 or TRBV12-4 to TRBJ2-7, with 7 bases matching TRBD2. The CDR3 runs 14 residues. V lost 7 bases to trimming and J lost 5 bases; unmatched junction nucleotides: 11. In DNA, the CDR3 is TGTGCCAGCACTGGGACTATCGCGGGCCACGAGCAGTACTTC. It encodes CASTGTIAGHEQYF.

The V gene is TRBV20-1, the J gene TRBJ2-5; 11 bases are a match to TRBD2. The V segment lost 5 bases and the J segment 5 bases; nucleotides outside the gene matches: 10. This CDR3 comprises 15 residues. CDR1 DFQATT and CDR2 SNEGSKA come from the germline V gene (reference sequence). This CDR3 is CSARHSGRARETQYF. Here the CDR3 DNA reads TGCAGTGCTCGCCATAGCGGGAGGGCCAGGGAGACCCAGTACTTC.

The J gene is TRBJ2-1, the V gene TRBV9, with a weak D call TRBD2 (6 bases). Germline lookup yields CDR1 SGDLS and CDR2 YYNGEE. CDR3 length equals 15 residues. V gave up 0 bases and J gave up 2 bases, with 9 bases separating them. This CDR3 reads CASSVAGETYNEQFF. Written as DNA, the CDR3 is TGTGCCAGCAGCGTAGCGGGGGAAACCTACAATGAGCAGTTCTTC.

V usage is TRBV7-9 and J usage is TRBJ1-2, with D unresolved. The CDR3 loop spans 13 amino acids. Germline CDR1 reads SEHNR; CDR2 reads FQNEAQ (reference sequence). Trimming cost V 0 bases and J 3 bases, with 5 bases left between them. The CDR3 spells CASSLANYYGYTF. In DNA form, the CDR3 reads TGTGCCAGCAGCTTAGCGAACTACTATGGCTACACCTTC.

The chain is built from TRBV6-5 and TRBJ2-7; D is unclear. In germline, CDR1 is MNHEY, CDR2 SVGAGI. This CDR3 spans 13 amino acids. Trimming took 0 bases from V and 8 from J, leaving 11 bases between them. The DNA for the CDR3 is TGTGCCAGCAGTTACTCGTCTGGTACCCAGCAGTACTTC. Residues: CASSYSSGTQQYF.

V is TRBV20-1 and J is TRBJ1-1, with D tentatively TRBD1 (5 bases). The germline V and J ends were trimmed by 6 bases and 6 bases, with 14 bases remaining between them. The CDR3 has 12 residues. CDR1 DFQATT and CDR2 SNEGSKA come from the germline V gene (reference sequence). The CDR3 spells CSAPAGSPEAFF. In DNA form, the CDR3 reads TGCAGTGCCCCGGCAGGGTCCCCTGAAGCTTTCTTT.

This rearrangement joins TRBV25-1 to TRBJ2-1; TRBD1 matches at 7 bases. This CDR3 contains 13 residues. Per germline, CDR1 MGHDK and CDR2 SYGVNS. J was trimmed by 7 bases and V by 1 base; bases with no gene match: 1. The CDR3 DNA reads as TGTGCCAGCAGTGAATTGACAGGGAATGAGCAGTTCTTC. Residues: CASSELTGNEQFF.

The chain carries TRBV20-1 and TRBJ2-7; no definite D call. This CDR3 spans 11 amino acids. Germline V gene sequence: CDR1 DFQATT, CDR2 SNEGSKA (reference sequence). V lost 5 bases, J lost 3 bases, and 8 bases lay in between. CDR3 bases: TGCAGTGCTCAAGTGGGCTACGAGCAGTACTTC. This sequence encodes CSAQVGYEQYF.

The chain recombines TRBV7-2 with TRBJ2-7; D possibly corresponds to TRBD1 (5 bases). There are 15 residues in the CDR3. Deletions cut 5 bases from V and 0 bases from J, with 14 bases between. CDR1 and CDR2 from the germline V gene are SGHTA and FQGNSA. The CDR3 DNA is TGTGCCAGCAGCCCGAGTGGGGCCGGCTCCTACGAGCAGTACTTC. Translation: CASSPSGAGSYEQYF.

For this clonotype: The junction departs from germline at one end; a sequencing error may be responsible. J is TRBJ2-3 and V is TRBV5-4; 8 bases line up with TRBD1. CDR1 is SGHNT, CDR2 YYREEE, per germline (reference sequence). The CDR3 totals 14 residues. The CDR3 sequence: CASSLRGQGDTRYF. The CDR3 bases are TGTGCCAGCAGCCTCAGGGGGCAAGGAGATACGCGGTATTTT.

The gene calls are TRBV24-1 and TRBJ2-3; D is ambiguous. The CDR3 covers 16 residues. CDR1 and CDR2 (germline): KGHDR, SFDVKD. V lost 0 bases to trimming and J lost 1 base, with 10 bases between them. This CDR3 reads CATSDLVVPGTDTQYF. As DNA, the CDR3 is TGTGCCACCAGTGATTTGGTTGTTCCCGGCACAGATACGCAGTATTTT.

CDR3 sequence (DNA): TGTGCCAGCAGCCCCCAGGTGAGGGAAAAACTGTTTTTT. Protein sequence: CASSPQVREKLFF. The V call is TRBV5-5, the J call TRBJ1-4; D is undetermined. CDR3 length: 13 amino acids. V lost 4 bases and J 8 bases, leaving 12 bases between the germline ends. Germline CDR1 and CDR2: SGHKS and YYEKEE (reference sequence).

The sample holds a few counts of this clonotype. The chain couples TRBV20-1 to TRBJ2-2; 13 bases match TRBD2. Germline trimming cut 2 bases from V and 7 bases from J; bases unmatched to any gene: 4. The V gene's germline CDR1 is DFQATT and CDR2 SNEGSKA (reference sequence). This CDR3 region has 15 residues. The DNA for the CDR3 is TGCAGTGCTAGATATACTAGCGGGAGGGTCGGGGAGCTGTTTTTT. Its translation is CSARYTSGRVGELFF.